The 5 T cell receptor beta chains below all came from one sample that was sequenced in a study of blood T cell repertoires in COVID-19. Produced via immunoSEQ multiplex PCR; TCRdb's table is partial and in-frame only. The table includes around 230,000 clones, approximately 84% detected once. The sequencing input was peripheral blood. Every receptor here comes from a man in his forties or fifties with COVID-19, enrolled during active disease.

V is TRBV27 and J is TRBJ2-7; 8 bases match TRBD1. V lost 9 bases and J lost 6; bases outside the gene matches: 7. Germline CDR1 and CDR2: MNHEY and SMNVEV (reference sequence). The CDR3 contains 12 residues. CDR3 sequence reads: CASWTGPSEQYF. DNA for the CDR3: TGTGCCAGTTGGACAGGGCCCTCCGAGCAGTACTTC.

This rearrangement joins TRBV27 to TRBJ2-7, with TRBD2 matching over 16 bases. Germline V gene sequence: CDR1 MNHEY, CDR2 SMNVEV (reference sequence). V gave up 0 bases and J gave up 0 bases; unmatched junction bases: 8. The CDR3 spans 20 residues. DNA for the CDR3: TGTGCCAGCAGTTTATCATTGGTGGGACTAGCGGGAGGGCCCTCCTACGAGCAGTACTTC. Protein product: CASSLSLVGLAGGPSYEQYF.

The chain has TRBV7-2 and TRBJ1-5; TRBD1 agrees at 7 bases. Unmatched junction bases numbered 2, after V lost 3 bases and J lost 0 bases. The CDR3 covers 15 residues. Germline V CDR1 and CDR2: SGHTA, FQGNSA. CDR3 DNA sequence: TGTGCCAGCAGCTTTACAGGGGTTAGCAATCAGCCCCAGCATTTT. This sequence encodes CASSFTGVSNQPQHF.

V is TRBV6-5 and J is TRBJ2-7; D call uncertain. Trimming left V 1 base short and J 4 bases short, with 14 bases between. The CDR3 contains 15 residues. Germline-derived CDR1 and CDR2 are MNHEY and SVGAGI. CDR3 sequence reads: CASSYFAVLTYEQYF. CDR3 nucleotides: TGTGCCAGCAGTTACTTCGCAGTCCTGACATACGAGCAGTACTTC.

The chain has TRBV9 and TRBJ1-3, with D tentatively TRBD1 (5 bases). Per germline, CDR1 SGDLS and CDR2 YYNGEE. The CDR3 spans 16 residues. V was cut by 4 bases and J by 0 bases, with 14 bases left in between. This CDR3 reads CASSHPRTSSGNTIYF. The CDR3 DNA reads TGTGCCAGCAGCCACCCCCGGACAAGCTCTGGAAACACCATATATTTT.